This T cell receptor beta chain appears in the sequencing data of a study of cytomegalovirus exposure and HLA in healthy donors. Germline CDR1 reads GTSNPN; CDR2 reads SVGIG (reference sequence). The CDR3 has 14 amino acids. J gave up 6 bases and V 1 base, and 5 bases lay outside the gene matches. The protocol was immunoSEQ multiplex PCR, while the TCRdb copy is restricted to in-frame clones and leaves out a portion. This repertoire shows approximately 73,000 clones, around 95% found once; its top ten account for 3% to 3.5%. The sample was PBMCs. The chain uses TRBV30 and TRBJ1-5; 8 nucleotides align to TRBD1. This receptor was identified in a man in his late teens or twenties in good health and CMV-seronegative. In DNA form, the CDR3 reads TGTGCCTGGAGTGAAGGACAGGGAAGTCAGCCCCAGCATTTT. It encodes CAWSEGQGSQPQHF.